The sequence of this TCR beta chain was determined in a study of sequential checkpoint blockade in melanoma. The overall study: Maintenance nivolumab came after either treatment sequence. TCRbeta immunosequencing was performed on DNA from roughly 90 pretreatment melanoma tumor samples. More than 20 patients had tumor biopsies before treatment and at week 13. Study conclusions and caveats: Mutational load did not correlate with tumor T-cell fraction or clonality.

TCRdb's copy holds only in-frame clones and misses some; the assay was immunoSEQ multiplex PCR. The sample includes over a thousand clones, roughly 25% seen only once; the top ten take around 9.9%. The CDR3 contains 14 residues. V lost 4 bases, J lost 5 bases, and 8 bases stayed unmatched. Germline CDR1 and CDR2: SGHRS and YFSETQ. With regard to this clone: As yet, its antigen is unknown.

This sample's treatment: randomized to nivolumab then ipilimumab (arm A) or the reverse (arm B). The chain is built from TRBV5-1 and TRBJ1-1, with TRBD1 matching over 7 bases. This TCR derives from a human donor with melanoma. The sequencing here drew on tumor tissue (inferred from file names), taken from a patient given nivolumab and ipilimumab in sequence. CDR3 sequence (DNA): TGCGCCAGCAGCGCTCTCGACAGGGAAACTGAAGCTTTCTTT. Translated: CASSALDRETEAFF.